One T cell receptor beta chain is described in this entry. Its antigen is unknown. The data originate from a study of T cell repertoires in cytomegalovirus infection. Study-level background: Use of recently identified HLA-C-restricted and well-studied HLA-B-restricted CMV epitopes was part of the study. Public TCR beta signatures indicated both CMV infection and matching HLA type.

Each CDR3 protein gets one entry after TCRdb re-called the reads with MiXCR. The sample lists around 750,000 distinct CDR3 sequences, about 33% occurring once. V dropped 10 bases and J dropped 6; count of bases not matched to a gene: 6. The CDR3 runs to 12 residues. CDR1 is SGHNT and CDR2 is YYREEE in the germline V gene (reference sequence). General observations from the study: The study found HLA-C-restricted CMV-specific TCR beta clonotypes dominating the ex vivo response.

The clonotype originates from a human donor in good health (CMV status not recorded). Some clones in this sample may be carry-over from other donors' samples. The chain links TRBV5-4 to TRBJ2-1, with 8 positions matching TRBD2. The sample in question was cultured CD8+ T cells from PBMCs, obtained from culture after CMV antigen stimulation. The CDR3 here is CASGLAGNEQFF. For the CDR3, the DNA is TGTGCCTCCGGGCTAGCGGGCAATGAGCAGTTCTTC.